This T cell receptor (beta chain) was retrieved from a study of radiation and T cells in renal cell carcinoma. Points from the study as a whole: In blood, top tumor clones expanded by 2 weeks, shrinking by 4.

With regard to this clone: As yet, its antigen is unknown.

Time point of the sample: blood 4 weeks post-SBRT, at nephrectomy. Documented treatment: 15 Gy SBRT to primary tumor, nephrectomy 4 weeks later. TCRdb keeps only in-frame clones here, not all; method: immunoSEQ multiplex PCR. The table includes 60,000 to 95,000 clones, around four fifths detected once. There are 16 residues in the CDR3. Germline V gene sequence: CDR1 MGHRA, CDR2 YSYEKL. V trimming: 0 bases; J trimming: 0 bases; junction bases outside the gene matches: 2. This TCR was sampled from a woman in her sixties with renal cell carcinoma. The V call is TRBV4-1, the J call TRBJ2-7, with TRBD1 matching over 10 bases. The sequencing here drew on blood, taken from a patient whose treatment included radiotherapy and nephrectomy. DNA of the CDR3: TGCGCCAGCAGCCAAGATAGGACAGGGGGCTCCTACGAGCAGTACTTC. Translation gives CASSQDRTGGSYEQYF.